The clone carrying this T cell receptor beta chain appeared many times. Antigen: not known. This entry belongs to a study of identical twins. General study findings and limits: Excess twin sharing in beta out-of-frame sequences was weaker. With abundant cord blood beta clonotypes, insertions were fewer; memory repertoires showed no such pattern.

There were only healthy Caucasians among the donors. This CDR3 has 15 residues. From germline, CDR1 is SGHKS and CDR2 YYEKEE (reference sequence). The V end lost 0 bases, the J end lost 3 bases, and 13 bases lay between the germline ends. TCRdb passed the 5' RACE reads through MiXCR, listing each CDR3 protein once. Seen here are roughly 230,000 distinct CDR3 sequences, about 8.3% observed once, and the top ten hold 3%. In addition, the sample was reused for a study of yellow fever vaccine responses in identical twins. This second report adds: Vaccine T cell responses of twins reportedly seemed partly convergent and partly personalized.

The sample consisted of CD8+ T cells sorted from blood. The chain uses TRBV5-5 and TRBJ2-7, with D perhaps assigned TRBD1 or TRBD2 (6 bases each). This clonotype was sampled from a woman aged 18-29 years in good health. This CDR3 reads CASSLEGGVVYEQYF. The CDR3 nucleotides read TGTGCCAGCAGCTTGGAGGGGGGCGTAGTCTACGAGCAGTACTTC.